The 30 T cell receptor beta chains below all came from one sample that was sequenced in a study of naive and memory T cell subsets. Reverse transcription of blood and skin TCR RNA was primed at alpha and beta constant regions. TCRdb reprocessed the 5' RACE reads via MiXCR and lists one record per CDR3 protein. The repertoire holds tens of thousands of distinct CDR3 sequences, with around 25% as singletons. Whole blood, roughly 2.5 ml, came from adult healthy volunteers. The receptors come from a female donor in good health.

This clonotype was counted between two and nine times. The chain couples TRBV20-1 to TRBJ2-5; TRBD2 aligns across 8 bases. The trim removed 6 bases at V and 2 bases at J, leaving 5 bases unmatched. The CDR3 consists of 13 residues. From germline, CDR1 is DFQATT and CDR2 SNEGSKA (reference sequence). The CDR3 is CSAGGGRQETQYF. The CDR3 nucleotides read TGCAGTGCCGGGGGGGGAAGGCAAGAGACCCAGTACTTC.

The chain carries TRBV20-1 and TRBJ2-7, with D perhaps matching TRBD1 (5 bases). This CDR3 contains 15 residues. Trimming stripped 5 bases from V and 1 base from J, with 18 bases between. Germline CDR1 and CDR2: DFQATT and SNEGSKA (reference sequence). The CDR3 protein is CSASRAGPYSYEQYF. The DNA for the CDR3 is TGCAGTGCTTCCCGTGCAGGGCCCTATTCCTACGAGCAGTACTTC.

This clonotype was observed many times. The chain couples TRBV18 to TRBJ2-5; 10 bases match TRBD2. Germline-derived CDR1 and CDR2 are KGHSH and LQKENI. V gave up 3 bases and J gave up 2 bases; unmatched junction bases: 9. The CDR3 covers 17 residues. The CDR3 bases are TGTGCCAGCTCACCTATGGCAGCGGGGGGGCTGCAAGAGACCCAGTACTTC. Translating it yields CASSPMAAGGLQETQYF. Based on the CDR3 plus reference TRBV18 and TRBJ2-5, the full variable domain is NAGVMQNPRHLVRRRGQEARLRCSPMKGHSHVYWYRQLPEEGLKFMVYLQKENIIDESGMPKERFSAEFPKEGPSILRIQQVVRGDSAAYFCASSPMAAGGLQETQYFGPGTRLLVL.

J is TRBJ2-7 and V is TRBV6-5, with a tentative D call TRBD2 (5 bases). V lost 6 bases and J lost 2, with 17 bases in between. The length of the CDR3 is 15 residues. The germline CDR1 and CDR2 sequences are MNHEY and SVGAGI. The CDR3 region has the DNA TGTGCCAGCAGGCCGCGAGGGAACCCTGCCTACGAGCAGTACTTC. Its protein product is CASRPRGNPAYEQYF.

The chain carries TRBV6-4 and TRBJ2-5; 8 bases map to TRBD2. The CDR3 is 15 residues long. CDR1 MRHNA and CDR2 SNTAGT come from the germline V gene. The junction had 4 bases not matched to a gene; V was cut back by 3 bases and J by 1 base. In nucleotides, the CDR3 is TGTGCCAGCAGTGAGGGTAGCGGGGCCCAAGAGACCCAGTACTTC. Its protein is CASSEGSGAQETQYF.

V and J are TRBV5-1 and TRBJ2-3; TRBD2 aligns across 9 bases. This CDR3 contains 16 residues. Germline loops: CDR1 SGHRS, CDR2 YFSETQ. V shed 0 bases, J shed 2 bases, and the junction held 4 bases outside the gene matches. The CDR3 reads CASSLGRGGYTDTQYF. The CDR3 DNA reads as TGCGCCAGCAGCTTGGGGCGGGGGGGCTACACAGATACGCAGTATTTT.

This clonotype was picked up many times. The chain employs TRBV7-2 and TRBJ2-1, with 8 nucleotides matching TRBD2. V trimming: 3 bases; J trimming: 4 bases; junction bases outside the gene matches: 8. This CDR3 has 16 amino acids. Per the germline V gene, CDR1 is SGHTA and CDR2 is FQGNSA. In nucleotides, the CDR3 is TGTGCCAGCAGCTTGGGGGTTAGCGGGACATACAATGAGCAGTTCTTC. Residues: CASSLGVSGTYNEQFF.

This chain links TRBV29-1 with TRBJ1-1; D may be TRBD1 (6 bases). V shed 7 bases and J shed 2 bases, with 14 bases lying between them. The CDR3 loop spans 13 amino acids. The germline V gene encodes CDR1 SQVTM and CDR2 ANQGSEA. The CDR3 region has the DNA TGCAGCGGGACGACAGGAGGAAACACTGAAGCTTTCTTT. Encoded protein: CSGTTGGNTEAFF.

The rearrangement links TRBV20-1 to TRBJ2-3, with D perhaps matching TRBD2 (5 bases). The CDR3 runs to 14 residues. V was shortened by 6 bases and J by 2 bases, with 15 bases between the two germline ends. Per the germline V gene, CDR1 is DFQATT and CDR2 is SNEGSKA (reference sequence). CDR3 region: CSAQPGVNTDTQYF. The CDR3 nucleotides are TGCAGTGCCCAGCCCGGGGTGAACACAGATACGCAGTATTTT.

The chain uses TRBV5-1 and TRBJ2-7; D perhaps matches TRBD2 (6 bases). The V gene's germline CDR1 is SGHRS and CDR2 YFSETQ. The germline V and J ends were trimmed by 1 base and 7 bases, with 15 bases remaining between them. This CDR3 comprises 14 residues. The CDR3 DNA reads as TGCGCCAGCAGCTTGATGGCGGGGTCAAAAGAGCAGTACTTC. Translated, it gives CASSLMAGSKEQYF.

This clonotype was found a few times. The chain employs TRBV29-1 and TRBJ1-1, with TRBD1 matching 8 bases. V trimming: 4 bases; J trimming: 1 base; junction bases outside the gene matches: 2. The CDR3 has 13 amino acids. Germline V gene data show CDR1 as SQVTM and CDR2 as ANQGSEA. The CDR3 region is CSVGGTGNTEAFF. The DNA of the CDR3 is TGCAGCGTTGGAGGGACAGGGAACACTGAAGCTTTCTTT.

This clonotype was picked up many times. V and J are TRBV12-3 or TRBV12-4 and TRBJ1-1, with TRBD1 identical over 8 bases. This CDR3 is 12 amino acids long. V shed 6 bases, J shed 7 bases, and the junction held 4 bases outside the gene matches. CDR3: CASRAQGGEAFF. The CDR3 DNA reads TGTGCCAGCAGGGCACAGGGGGGTGAAGCTTTCTTT.

CDR3 loop: CASSFRAGPGEQYF. In nucleotides, the CDR3 is TGTGCCAGCAGCTTCAGGGCGGGGCCTGGGGAGCAGTACTTC. The chain uses TRBV7-2 and TRBJ2-7; possibly TRBD2 for D (6 bases). Germline CDR1 is SGHTA and CDR2 is FQGNSA. V was clipped by 3 bases and J by 7 bases, with 16 bases between them. This CDR3 spans 14 amino acids.

This sequence joins TRBV10-2 and TRBJ2-7; 7 bases align to TRBD2. V shed 6 bases and J 0 bases; nucleotides not matched to a gene: 11. The CDR3 sequence is 16 residues long. The germline CDR1 and CDR2 sequences are WSHSY and SAAADI. The DNA of the CDR3 is TGCGCCAGCAGGGACCTGAGTGGGGACTACTCCTACGAGCAGTACTTC. Translated, it gives CASRDLSGDYSYEQYF.

The CDR3 protein is CASSPTRDRGNSPLHF. The CDR3, as DNA: TGTGCCAGCAGTCCCACCAGGGACAGGGGGAATTCACCCCTCCACTTT. This chain connects TRBV12-3 or TRBV12-4 to TRBJ1-6; 11 bases match TRBD1. J gave up 7 bases and V 5 bases, and 7 bases lay outside the gene matches. This CDR3 is built from 16 residues.

This clonotype was counted many times. The chain joins TRBV25-1 to TRBJ2-6; D might be TRBD1 (6 bases). The ends were cut back, 2 bases at V and 4 bases at J, with 9 bases in the middle. CDR1 is MGHDK and CDR2 is SYGVNS in the germline V gene. The CDR3 runs to 15 residues. The CDR3 loop reads CASSETGSGANVLTF. CDR3 nucleotide sequence: TGTGCCAGCAGTGAAACAGGGTCGGGGGCCAACGTCCTGACTTTC.

CDR3 nucleotide sequence: TGTGCCAGCAGCTTAGTGAGTGGTAGCGGGAGGAACAATGAGCAGTTCTTC. Its protein is CASSLVSGSGRNNEQFF. This chain connects TRBV7-2 to TRBJ2-1; the match to TRBD2 covers 10 bases. Per germline, CDR1 SGHTA and CDR2 FQGNSA. With V trimmed by 1 base and J by 5 bases, 8 bases remained unmatched. CDR3 length equals 17 residues.

V gene TRBV20-1 combines with J gene TRBJ2-3; the D gene is possibly TRBD2 (6 bases). In germline, CDR1 is DFQATT, CDR2 SNEGSKA (reference sequence). The CDR3 loop spans 13 amino acids. V lost 6 bases and J 0 bases, leaving 10 bases between the germline ends. The CDR3: CSAPGTSTDTQYF. The DNA of the CDR3 is TGCAGTGCCCCCGGGACTAGCACAGATACGCAGTATTTT.

This clonotype has only a few counts. The rearrangement joins TRBV14 to TRBJ1-1, with a weak D call TRBD1 (6 bases). The CDR3 has 16 residues. Germline lookup yields CDR1 SGHDN and CDR2 FVKESK. The V gene lost 4 bases and the J gene lost 1 base, with 16 bases spanning the gap. The CDR3 loop is CASSPGPTGPNTEAFF. Here the CDR3 DNA reads TGTGCCAGCAGCCCCGGGCCGACAGGTCCGAACACTGAAGCTTTCTTT.

On this clonotype: One end of the junction fails to match germline, which may point to a read error. The rearrangement joins TRBV7-7 to TRBJ2-5; possibly TRBD1 for D (7 bases). Per the germline V gene, CDR1 is SSHAT and CDR2 is FNYEAQ (reference sequence). CDR3 size: 15 residues. This CDR3 reads CASSARRGTAEAQYF. The CDR3 DNA follows: TGTGCTAGCAGCGCCCGACGCGGGACAGCGGAGGCCCAGTACTTC. Looking up the rest from reference TRBV7-7 and TRBJ2-5 gives the full variable domain: GAGVSQSPRYKVTKRGQDVTLRCDPISSHATLYWYQQALGQGPEFLTYFNYEAQPDKSGLPSDRFSAERPEGSISTLTIQRTEQRDSAMYRCASSARRGTAEAQYFGPGTRLLVL.

In its sample, this clonotype was seen a few times. The genes are TRBV20-1 and TRBJ2-1; D call uncertain. CDR1 and CDR2 (germline): DFQATT, SNEGSKA (reference sequence). Trimming left V 2 bases short and J 6 bases short, with 14 bases between. This CDR3 has 14 residues. The DNA of the CDR3 is TGCAGTGCTAGATTCTGGCGGAAACTCAATGAGCAGTTCTTC. Amino acids: CSARFWRKLNEQFF.

At least ten counts were recorded for this clonotype. This chain links TRBV20-1 with TRBJ2-1; TRBD2 agrees at 8 bases. After removal of 6 bases from V and 6 bases from J, the junction contained 13 bases not matched to a gene. Germline values: CDR1 DFQATT, CDR2 SNEGSKA (reference sequence). The CDR3 is 15 residues long. CDR3 residues: CSAPNAGGRRNEQFF. The CDR3 nucleotides read TGCAGTGCCCCTAACGCGGGGGGCCGACGCAATGAGCAGTTCTTC.

The J gene is TRBJ2-2, the V gene TRBV20-1, with TRBD1 identical over 9 bases. Looked up from germline, CDR1 is DFQATT and CDR2 is SNEGSKA (reference sequence). V lost 4 bases and J lost 6; bases outside the gene matches: 9. There are 15 residues in the CDR3. In nucleotides, the CDR3 is TGCAGTGCTATTTACGGGACAGGGATGTCCGGGGAGCTGTTTTTT. Protein: CSAIYGTGMSGELFF.

Concerning this clonotype itself: A much larger clone lies a single base off, so this may be a read error. The chain couples TRBV29-1 to TRBJ1-2; D is unresolved. Germline V gene lookup returns CDR1 SQVTM and CDR2 ANQGSEA. CDR3 length: 11 amino acids. CDR3 in amino acids: CSVPRRYGDTF. The CDR3 bases are TGCAGCGTTCCCCGACGGTATGGCGACACCTTC.

The genes are TRBV29-1 and TRBJ1-2; D gene unclear. The V and J ends lost 5 bases and 3 bases respectively, with 10 bases between them. The germline V gene encodes CDR1 SQVTM and CDR2 ANQGSEA. This CDR3 region has 12 residues. In nucleotides, the CDR3 is TGCAGCGTTCCGGACGGATACTATGGCTACACCTTC. Residues: CSVPDGYYGYTF.

The chain uses TRBV20-1 and TRBJ2-5; D is undetermined. V was pared by 5 bases and J by 2 bases, with 9 bases between. The CDR3 is 12 residues long. Germline CDR1 is DFQATT and CDR2 is SNEGSKA (reference sequence). CDR3 in DNA: TGCAGTGCTTCCGGGCCGCAAGAGACCCAGTACTTC. Translation: CSASGPQETQYF.

In its sample, this clonotype was seen many times. The chain couples TRBV9 to TRBJ2-1; the D gene is possibly TRBD1 (6 bases). V was pared by 3 bases and J by 6 bases, with 13 bases between. CDR1 SGDLS and CDR2 YYNGEE come from the germline V gene. The CDR3 consists of 14 residues. In nucleotides, the CDR3 is TGTGCCAGCAGCGAGCTGGGGGACACCAATGAGCAGTTCTTC. It translates to CASSELGDTNEQFF.

The rearrangement uses TRBV27 and TRBJ2-7; 8 nucleotides match TRBD2. After removal of 6 bases from V and 3 bases from J, the junction contained 19 bases not matched to a gene. Germline CDR1 MNHEY, CDR2 SMNVEV (reference sequence). This CDR3 is 18 amino acids long. CDR3 protein: CASSKIRPSVSGSYEQYF. As DNA, the CDR3 is TGTGCCAGCAGCAAGATCCGCCCTTCGGTCAGCGGGAGCTACGAGCAGTACTTC.

The chain is built from TRBV5-6 and TRBJ2-3; D gene ambiguous. Germline V gene lookup returns CDR1 SGHDT and CDR2 YYEEEE. V gave up 0 bases and J gave up 6 bases, with 8 bases separating them. This CDR3 is built from 13 residues. In DNA, the CDR3 is TGTGCCAGCAGCTTGGTCATAGTGGATACGCAGTATTTT. Translating it yields CASSLVIVDTQYF.

This clonotype was found many times. This chain links TRBV29-1 with TRBJ2-6; D ambiguous. V gave up 2 bases and J gave up 5 bases, with 7 bases separating them. Germline V CDR1 and CDR2: SQVTM, ANQGSEA. The CDR3 totals 13 residues. CDR3 bases: TGCAGCGTTGAACCCTTTTGGGCCAACGTCCTGACTTTC. Its translation is CSVEPFWANVLTF. The variable domain in full, with the rest retrieved from reference TRBV29-1 and TRBJ2-6, is SAVISQKPSRDICQRGTSLTIQCQVDSQVTMMFWYRQQPGQSLTLIATANQGSEATYESGFVIDKFPISRPNLTFSTLTVSNMSPEDSSIYLCSVEPFWANVLTFGAGSRLTVL.